These 3 T cell receptor beta chains were sequenced from one sample in a study of cytomegalovirus exposure and HLA in healthy donors. Primers included in the PCR were 60 Vbeta and 13 Jbeta primers. Repertoires were generated with immunoSEQ multiplex PCR, while TCRdb's copy carries only in-frame clones and drops some. The sample consists of 100,000 or so clones, over 75% of them appearing once. The specimen sequenced was PBMCs. All receptors come from a man between 40 and 49 years old in good health and CMV-seropositive.

This clone was picked up a small number of times. This chain connects TRBV6-1 to TRBJ2-3; a possible D gene is TRBD2 (6 bases). This CDR3 is built from 17 residues. The germline V and J ends were trimmed by 1 base and 8 bases, with 22 bases remaining between them. Germline V gene sequence: CDR1 MNHNS, CDR2 SASEGT. CDR3 sequence reads: CASSEVGRDARRATQYF. CDR3 DNA: TGTGCCAGCAGTGAAGTCGGGAGAGACGCCCGGAGGGCTACGCAGTATTTT.

The V and J genes are TRBV11-2 and TRBJ1-2, with a weak D call TRBD1 (5 bases). Germline lookup yields CDR1 SGHAT and CDR2 FQNNGV. V lost 4 bases, J lost 5 bases, and 20 bases lay in between. The CDR3 runs 16 residues. The CDR3 sequence is CASSSARGGGWYGYTF. The CDR3, as DNA: TGTGCCAGCAGCTCAGCCAGAGGCGGGGGTTGGTATGGCTACACCTTC.

This clone showed up just a few times. The chain's CDR3 is CASSVGLAAYEQYF. DNA for the CDR3: TGTGCCAGCAGCGTTGGACTAGCGGCCTACGAGCAGTACTTC. This chain connects TRBV7-2 to TRBJ2-7; 10 nucleotides line up with TRBD2. In germline, CDR1 is SGHTA, CDR2 FQGNSA. Trimming at V came to 5 bases and at J to 2 bases, leaving 3 bases not matched to a gene. The CDR3 covers 14 residues. Complete variable domain (other parts from reference TRBV7-2 and TRBJ2-7): GAGVSQSPSNKVTEKGKDVELRCDPISGHTALYWYRQSLGQGLEFLIYFQGNSAPDKSGLPSDRFSAERTGGSVSTLTIQRTQQEDSAVYLCASSVGLAAYEQYFGPGTRLTVT.